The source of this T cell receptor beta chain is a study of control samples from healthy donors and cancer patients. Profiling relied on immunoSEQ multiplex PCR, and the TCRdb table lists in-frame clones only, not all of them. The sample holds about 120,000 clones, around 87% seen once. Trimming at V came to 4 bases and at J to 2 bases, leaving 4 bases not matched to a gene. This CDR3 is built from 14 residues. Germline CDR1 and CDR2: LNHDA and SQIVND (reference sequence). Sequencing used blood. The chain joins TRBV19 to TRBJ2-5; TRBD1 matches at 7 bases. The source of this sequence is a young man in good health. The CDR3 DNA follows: TGTGCCAGTAGTACCAGACAGGGTCAAGAGACCCAGTACTTC. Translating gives CASSTRQGQETQYF.